Shown below are 7 T cell receptor beta chains from a single sample sequenced in a study of shared clonotypes between healthy human individuals. Sequenced by immunoSEQ multiplex PCR; TCRdb stores in-frame clones only, minus some. Among some 240,000 clones, under 80% were seen once, and the ten largest hold around 10%. The sample was memory CD4+ T cells sorted from blood. The sample's subset: CD45RA-negative fraction. The receptors derive from a man aged 30 to 39 in good health.

This sequence joins TRBV19 and TRBJ2-3; D not resolved. Germline lookup yields CDR1 LNHDA and CDR2 SQIVND (reference sequence). This CDR3 has 14 amino acids. V shed 8 bases and J shed 3 bases, with 15 bases lying between them. The CDR3, as DNA: TGTGCCAGTTCCGGGTCCATTAAAACAGATACGCAGTATTTT. Protein product: CASSGSIKTDTQYF.

This clone showed up just a few times. The chain is built from TRBV27 and TRBJ1-2, with D unclear. In germline, CDR1 is MNHEY, CDR2 SMNVEV (reference sequence). V was pared by 8 bases and J by 4 bases, with 20 bases between. CDR3 length: 15 amino acids. The CDR3 DNA reads TGTGCCAGCCGGCAAGGATCTAGCATCATCTATGGCTACACCTTC. Translating it yields CASRQGSSIIYGYTF.

The rearrangement joins TRBV11-3 to TRBJ2-7; 14 nucleotides agree with TRBD2. Germline V lookup: CDR1 SGHNT, CDR2 YENEEA. CDR3 length: 15 amino acids. The trim removed 4 bases at V and 2 bases at J, leaving 1 base unmatched. The CDR3 loop reads CASSSGLAGAYEQYF. CDR3 coding DNA: TGTGCCAGCAGCTCGGGACTAGCGGGAGCCTACGAGCAGTACTTC.

The chain couples TRBV9 to TRBJ2-7; TRBD2 is a possible D gene (6 bases). The CDR3 sequence is 13 residues long. Trimming left V 0 bases short and J 6 bases short, with 10 bases between. The V gene's germline CDR1 is SGDLS and CDR2 YYNGEE. DNA for the CDR3: TGTGCCAGCAGCGTAGACTACGGGGGCGAGCAGTACTTC. Translating gives CASSVDYGGEQYF.

CDR3 residues: CASSVLALANEQFF. DNA for the CDR3: TGTGCCAGCTCCGTACTAGCCCTGGCGAATGAGCAGTTCTTC. The chain has TRBV7-6 and TRBJ2-1, with D possibly TRBD2 on 6 matching bases. Germline V CDR1 and CDR2: SGHVS, FNYEAQ. The CDR3 extends over 14 amino acids. Trimming removed 8 bases from V and 7 bases from J, with 18 bases in between.

The chain joins TRBV18 to TRBJ2-7; D possibly uses TRBD1 or TRBD2 (5 bases each). The CDR3 sequence is 16 residues long. Germline CDR1 is KGHSH and CDR2 is LQKENI. Trimming took off 6 bases at V and 1 base at J, with 19 bases between the two ends. CDR3 region: CASSLQVGTRSYEQYF. The DNA of the CDR3 is TGTGCCAGCTCGTTACAAGTCGGGACCCGTTCCTACGAGCAGTACTTC.

This clone was found a few times. The chain combines TRBV9 with TRBJ2-1; D may be TRBD2 (5 bases). CDR1 SGDLS and CDR2 YYNGEE come from the germline V gene. The CDR3 spans 18 residues. Trimming pared 4 bases from V and 4 bases from J, leaving 24 bases between. CDR3 bases: TGTGCCAGCAGCCCGGGATCGGACCCTACTAATTCATACAATGAGCAGTTCTTC. It codes for CASSPGSDPTNSYNEQFF.